One and the same sample provided the 26 T cell receptor beta chains below, sequenced in a study of T-cell reconstitution after alpha-beta-depleted transplantation in children. TCRbeta library preparation incorporated unique molecular identifiers. Using its own MiXCR run on the PCR reads, TCRdb lists one record per CDR3 protein. The repertoire holds about 500,000 distinct CDR3 sequences, with about 30% as singletons. Here the sequenced sample was PBMCs from the stem cell graft donor, taken from the stem cell graft. The receptor set was obtained from a human donor who donated a stem cell graft to a child with aplastic anemia.

The chain joins TRBV20-1 to TRBJ2-4; D ambiguous. V was cut by 3 bases and J by 0 bases, with 12 bases left in between. Germline CDR1 is DFQATT and CDR2 is SNEGSKA (reference sequence). The CDR3 is 15 amino acids. The CDR3 DNA sequence: TGCAGTGCTAGCCCCGCCAGGCTAGCCAAAAACATTCAGTACTTC. This translates into CSASPARLAKNIQYF.

The chain carries TRBV10-2 and TRBJ2-7, with a possible D match to TRBD1 (5 bases). This CDR3 contains 14 residues. In germline, CDR1 is WSHSY, CDR2 SAAADI. Trimming took off 2 bases at V and 5 bases at J, with 13 bases between the two ends. The CDR3 spells CASSEPSDRNEQYV. The CDR3 DNA reads as TGCGCCAGCAGTGAGCCTTCCGACAGAAACGAGCAGTACGTC.

The chain uses TRBV20-1 and TRBJ2-1; D might be TRBD2 (5 bases). Germline values: CDR1 DFQATT, CDR2 SNEGSKA (reference sequence). The CDR3 contains 16 residues. V lost 5 bases and J 0 bases, leaving 17 bases between the germline ends. CDR3 sequence: CSAARRERASYNEQFF. Written as DNA, the CDR3 is TGCAGTGCTGCCCGACGTGAGAGGGCCTCCTACAATGAGCAGTTCTTC.

This sequence joins TRBV20-1 and TRBJ1-2; D is unclear. V lost 3 bases and J 7 bases, leaving 15 bases between the germline ends. Germline CDR1 DFQATT, CDR2 SNEGSKA (reference sequence). CDR3 length equals 13 residues. In DNA, the CDR3 is TGCAGTGCTAGTGGCACCCCGGAGGGTGGCTACACCTTC. Protein sequence: CSASGTPEGGYTF.

The table lists this clonotype with a few counts. The chain is built from TRBV14 and TRBJ2-5, with D possibly called TRBD1 or TRBD2 (5 bases each). Germline V lookup: CDR1 SGHDN, CDR2 FVKESK. V lost 4 bases to trimming and J lost 4 bases, with 16 bases between them. This CDR3 has 15 amino acids. The CDR3 loop is CASSPLTGGGETQYF. In DNA form, the CDR3 reads TGTGCCAGCAGCCCCTTAACAGGAGGCGGAGAGACCCAGTACTTC.

This clonotype was observed a few times. The chain carries TRBV7-8 and TRBJ1-5, with TRBD1 matching 9 bases. V was clipped by 4 bases and J by 5 bases; unmatched bases: 12. CDR1 is SGHVS, CDR2 FQNEAQ, per germline. The CDR3 contains 17 residues. The CDR3 protein is CASSYNEGQGHYQPQHF. The DNA for the CDR3 is TGTGCCAGCAGCTATAACGAAGGACAGGGGCATTATCAGCCCCAGCATTTT. The full variable domain, its missing parts supplied by reference TRBV7-8 and TRBJ1-5, is GAGVSQSPRYKVAKRGQDVALRCDPISGHVSLFWYQQALGQGPEFLTYFQNEAQLDKSGLPSDRFFAERPEGSVSTLKIQRTQQEDSAVYLCASSYNEGQGHYQPQHFGDGTRLSIL.

At least ten counts were recorded for this clonotype. The chain uses TRBV5-1 and TRBJ1-1; D is unclear. The CDR3 runs to 14 residues. The germline V and J ends were trimmed by 1 base and 1 base, with 8 bases remaining between them. In germline, CDR1 is SGHRS, CDR2 YFSETQ. The CDR3, as DNA: TGCGCCAGCAGCTTGTACGGCAGGAACACTGAAGCTTTCTTT. Residues: CASSLYGRNTEAFF.

V is TRBV24-1 and J is TRBJ1-2; D is ambiguous. The V gene's germline CDR1 is KGHDR and CDR2 SFDVKD. V was trimmed by 4 bases and J by 7 bases, leaving 12 bases between them. This CDR3 spans 13 amino acids. The CDR3 spells CATSEGILPGYTF. The CDR3 nucleotides read TGTGCCACCAGTGAAGGGATTCTACCTGGCTACACCTTC.

The rearrangement links TRBV5-1 to TRBJ1-4, with 9 bases fitting TRBD1. The V and J ends lost 1 base and 4 bases, in that order; junction bases with no gene match: 2. The germline gives CDR1 SGHRS, CDR2 YFSETQ. This CDR3 has 15 amino acids. Here the CDR3 DNA reads TGCGCCAGCAGCTTGCAGGGACAGGGTAATGAAAAACTGTTTTTT. It yields the protein CASSLQGQGNEKLFF.

This chain connects TRBV5-1 to TRBJ2-5, with a tentative D call TRBD2 (6 bases). The V gene's germline CDR1 is SGHRS and CDR2 YFSETQ. The V end lost 3 bases, the J end lost 2 bases, and 14 bases lay between the germline ends. The CDR3 runs to 15 residues. The CDR3 loop reads CASSSLGGIQETQYF. As DNA, the CDR3 is TGCGCCAGCAGCTCCCTTGGGGGGATACAAGAGACCCAGTACTTC.

The V and J genes are TRBV4-2 and TRBJ1-2; the D is unclear. The germline gives CDR1 LGHNA, CDR2 YNFKEQ. V was shortened by 3 bases and J by 4 bases, with 15 bases between the two germline ends. CDR3 size: 15 residues. The CDR3: CASSQLNTGSYGYTF. The CDR3 DNA sequence: TGTGCCAGCAGCCAGCTCAACACCGGGAGCTATGGCTACACCTTC.

This chain links TRBV6-1 with TRBJ2-3; the D is unclear. The V end lost 5 bases, the J end lost 4 bases, and 13 bases lay between the germline ends. Germline V gene sequence: CDR1 MNHNS, CDR2 SASEGT. The CDR3 contains 14 residues. The CDR3 coding sequence is TGTGCCAGCAGTCCGACTTTAAGCGCAGATACGCAGTATTTT. It codes for CASSPTLSADTQYF.

In its sample, this clonotype was seen a few times. The J gene is TRBJ2-1, the V gene TRBV11-3, with D perhaps matching TRBD1 or TRBD2 (5 bases each). Between the trimmed V and J ends, which lost 5 bases and 0 bases, there was a span of 11 bases. Germline V gene sequence: CDR1 SGHNT, CDR2 YENEEA. This CDR3 comprises 15 residues. The CDR3 nucleotides read TGTGCCAGCAGCGAGGGGTCCCTCTCCTACAATGAGCAGTTCTTC. Amino acid sequence: CASSEGSLSYNEQFF. The full variable domain, completed using reference TRBV11-3 and TRBJ2-1, is EAGVVQSPRYKIIEKKQPVAFWCNPISGHNTLYWYLQNLGQGPELLIRYENEEAVDDSQLPKDRFSAERLKGVDSTLKIQPAELGDSAVYLCASSEGSLSYNEQFFGPGTRLTVL.

J is TRBJ2-5 and V is TRBV7-2; 10 bases align to TRBD2. The germline V gene encodes CDR1 SGHTA and CDR2 FQGNSA. The V and J ends lost 6 bases and 2 bases, in that order; junction bases with no gene match: 6. There are 15 residues in the CDR3. CDR3 protein: CASSYASGSQETQYF. The CDR3 nucleotides read TGTGCCAGCAGTTATGCTAGCGGGAGTCAAGAGACCCAGTACTTC.

The genes are TRBV7-2 and TRBJ1-5; D gene unclear. Germline-derived CDR1 and CDR2 are SGHTA and FQGNSA. V gave up 5 bases and J gave up 5 bases, with 16 bases separating them. The CDR3 runs 15 residues. CDR3 sequence (DNA): TGTGCCAGCAGCCCAGGACTGTTTGACTATCAGCCCCAGCATTTT. Translation: CASSPGLFDYQPQHF.

The genes are TRBV30 and TRBJ1-5; perhaps TRBD1 as D (5 bases). The CDR3 is 23 residues long. CDR1 is GTSNPN, CDR2 SVGIG, per germline (reference sequence). Trimming stripped 0 bases from V and 0 bases from J, with 33 bases between. The CDR3 sequence is CAWSVRSAVGGDGHQNSNQPQHF. CDR3 in DNA: TGTGCCTGGAGTGTACGGTCGGCAGTAGGTGGTGACGGACATCAAAATAGCAATCAGCCCCAGCATTTT.

This clonotype appeared a few times. The chain has TRBV6-2 or TRBV6-3 and TRBJ2-7, with 9 bases matching TRBD1. The germline gives CDR1 MNHEY, CDR2 SVGEGT. The CDR3 has 16 residues. V was clipped by 2 bases and J by 5 bases; unmatched bases: 10. The CDR3 reads CASSYVKGTGKNEQYF. The CDR3 DNA is TGTGCCAGCAGTTACGTTAAAGGGACAGGGAAGAACGAGCAGTACTTC.

This clonotype appeared a few times. This rearrangement joins TRBV21-1 to TRBJ2-7; the table names TRBD2, a call not compared with the DNA. TRBV21-1 is flagged as a pseudogene. The CDR3 has 19 amino acids. The CDR3 loop is CASSKGPSGPSEGSYEQYV. The CDR3 DNA is TGTGCCAGCAGCAAAGGGCCGTCGGGGCCTAGCGAGGGCTCCTACGAGCAGTACGTC.

This chain joins TRBV28 and TRBJ1-5; D unresolved. There are 13 residues in the CDR3. The V end lost 3 bases, the J end lost 6 bases, and 9 bases lay between the germline ends. Germline CDR1 MDHEN, CDR2 SYDVKM. This chain's CDR3 is CASSFNGVQPQHF. The CDR3 DNA reads as TGTGCCAGCAGTTTCAATGGGGTTCAGCCCCAGCATTTT. Variable domain in full (rest from reference TRBV28 and TRBJ1-5): DVKVTQSSRYLVKRTGEKVFLECVQDMDHENMFWYRQDPGLGLRLIYFSYDVKMKEKGDIPEGYSVSREKKERFSLILESASTNQTSMYLCASSFNGVQPQHFGDGTRLSIL.

This clonotype was seen more than once but under ten times. The chain joins TRBV7-2 to TRBJ2-2; no clear D gene. The CDR3 runs 15 residues. Germline loops: CDR1 SGHTA, CDR2 FQGNSA. Trimming stripped 5 bases from V and 3 bases from J, with 13 bases between. The CDR3 sequence is CASSARPLDTGELFF. CDR3 coding DNA: TGTGCCAGCAGCGCTCGCCCACTCGACACCGGGGAGCTGTTTTTT.

This clonotype has a handful of counts. This rearrangement joins TRBV12-3 or TRBV12-4 to TRBJ2-2, with 9 nucleotides matching TRBD2. The CDR3 consists of 15 residues. The V and J ends lost 5 bases and 2 bases, in that order; junction bases with no gene match: 3. Written as DNA, the CDR3 is TGTGCCAGCAGTCCTAGCGGGAAAAACACCGGGGAGCTGTTTTTT. Protein sequence: CASSPSGKNTGELFF.

The chain links TRBV11-2 to TRBJ1-4, with D perhaps matching TRBD1 (5 bases). Germline V gene lookup returns CDR1 SGHAT and CDR2 FQNNGV. V dropped 4 bases and J dropped 7 bases, with 10 bases sitting between them. This CDR3 has 13 residues. CDR3 residues: CASSSRQGEKLFF. DNA of the CDR3: TGTGCCAGCAGCTCCCGGCAGGGTGAAAAACTGTTTTTT.

The rearrangement links TRBV6-5 to TRBJ2-5; 7 bases fit TRBD1. The CDR3 covers 12 residues. Germline V CDR1 and CDR2: MNHEY, SVGAGI. V lost 11 bases to trimming and J lost 2 bases; unmatched junction nucleotides: 5. In DNA form, the CDR3 reads TGTGCCGGGAAGGGACAGCAAGAGACCCAGTACTTC. Its translation is CAGKGQQETQYF.

The gene calls are TRBV30 and TRBJ1-2; D is perhaps TRBD1 (5 bases). The CDR3 sequence is 13 residues long. Germline-derived CDR1 and CDR2 are GTSNPN and SVGIG (reference sequence). Trimming removed 0 bases from V and 6 bases from J, with 11 bases in between. In DNA, the CDR3 is TGTGCCTGGAGTGTACTCAGGGCGGATGGCTACACCTTC. Amino acids: CAWSVLRADGYTF.

This clonotype turned up a few times. The chain uses TRBV27 and TRBJ2-1; possible D gene TRBD1, 6 bases. Germline CDR1 and CDR2: MNHEY and SMNVEV (reference sequence). V lost 1 base and J 4 bases, leaving 17 bases between the germline ends. The CDR3 runs 17 residues. CDR3 sequence: CASSLLSLVQGYNEQFF. The DNA for the CDR3 is TGTGCCAGCAGTTTATTAAGTCTGGTACAGGGATACAATGAGCAGTTCTTC.

This clonotype was seen a few times. The chain links TRBV6-2 or TRBV6-3 to TRBJ2-2; 7 bases are a match to TRBD1. Germline CDR1 reads MNHEY; CDR2 reads SVGEGT. There are 16 residues in the CDR3. The ends lost 2 bases at V and 4 bases at J; junction bases unmatched: 7. CDR3 in amino acids: CASSYQGVRGTGELFF. The CDR3 DNA reads TGTGCCAGCAGTTACCAGGGGGTTCGTGGCACCGGGGAGCTGTTTTTT.